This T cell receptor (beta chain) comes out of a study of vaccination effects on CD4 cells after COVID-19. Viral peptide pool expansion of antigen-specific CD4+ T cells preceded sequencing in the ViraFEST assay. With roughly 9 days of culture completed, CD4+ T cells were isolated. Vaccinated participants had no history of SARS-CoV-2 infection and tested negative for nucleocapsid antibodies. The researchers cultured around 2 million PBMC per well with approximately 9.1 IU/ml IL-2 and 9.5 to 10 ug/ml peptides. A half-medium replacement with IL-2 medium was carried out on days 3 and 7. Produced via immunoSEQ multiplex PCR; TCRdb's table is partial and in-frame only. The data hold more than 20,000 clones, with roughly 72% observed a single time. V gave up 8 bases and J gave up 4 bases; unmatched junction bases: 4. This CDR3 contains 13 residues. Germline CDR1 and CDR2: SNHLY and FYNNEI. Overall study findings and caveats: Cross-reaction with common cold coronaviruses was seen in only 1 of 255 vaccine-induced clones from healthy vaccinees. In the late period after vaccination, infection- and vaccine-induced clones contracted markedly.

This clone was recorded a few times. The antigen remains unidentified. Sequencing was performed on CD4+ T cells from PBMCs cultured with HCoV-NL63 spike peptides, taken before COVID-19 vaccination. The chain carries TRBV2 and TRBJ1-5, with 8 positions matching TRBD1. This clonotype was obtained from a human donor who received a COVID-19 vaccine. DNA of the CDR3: TGTGCCAGCCAGACAGGGGAAAATCAGCCCCAGCATTTT. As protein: CASQTGENQPQHF. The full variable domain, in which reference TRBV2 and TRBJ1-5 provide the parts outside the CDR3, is EPEVTQTPSHQVTQMGQEVILRCVPISNHLYFYWYRQILGQKVEFLVSFYNNEISEKSEIFDDQFSVERPDGSNFTLKIRSTKLEDSAMYFCASQTGENQPQHFGDGTRLSIL.